A single sample gave rise to the 3 T cell receptor beta chains below, sequenced in a study of blood T cell repertoires in COVID-19. The repertoire was sequenced with immunoSEQ multiplex PCR; TCRdb's copy has only in-frame clones and lacks some. The table shows more than 95,000 clones, with about 86% occurring only once. The sample comprised peripheral blood. Every receptor here comes from a man in his sixties or seventies who had recovered from COVID-19.

The chain is built from TRBV24-1 and TRBJ1-4; D call uncertain. Germline CDR1 is KGHDR and CDR2 is SFDVKD. The CDR3 covers 16 residues. V lost 5 bases, J lost 6 bases, and 18 bases lay in between. The CDR3 DNA reads as TGTGCCACCAGTGCCCTGGGCGAGGGTGGCGATGAAAAACTGTTTTTT. Amino acids: CATSALGEGGDEKLFF.

The J gene is TRBJ1-4, the V gene TRBV29-1; possible D gene TRBD1, 6 bases. The CDR3 has 13 amino acids. Trimming pared 4 bases from V and 4 bases from J, leaving 10 bases between. CDR1 is SQVTM and CDR2 is ANQGSEA in the germline V gene. The CDR3 region has the DNA TGCAGCGTTGCGGTCAGGGGTAATGAAAAACTGTTTTTT. Translated, it gives CSVAVRGNEKLFF. Together with reference TRBV29-1 and TRBJ1-4, the CDR3 gives the full variable domain: SAVISQKPSRDICQRGTSLTIQCQVDSQVTMMFWYRQQPGQSLTLIATANQGSEATYESGFVIDKFPISRPNLTFSTLTVSNMSPEDSSIYLCSVAVRGNEKLFFGSGTQLSVL.

This clone was detected a few times. This rearrangement joins TRBV4-1 to TRBJ2-7; 10 positions match TRBD1. The ends lost 1 base at V and 3 bases at J; junction bases unmatched: 3. Germline loops: CDR1 MGHRA, CDR2 YSYEKL. The CDR3 sequence is 15 residues long. In nucleotides, the CDR3 is TGCGCCAGCAGCCAAGGTCGGACAGGGGGCTACGAGCAGTACTTC. It is translated as CASSQGRTGGYEQYF.